The 23 T cell receptor beta chains listed next were all sequenced from one sample in a study of blood T cell repertoires in COVID-19. Profiled with immunoSEQ multiplex PCR; TCRdb holds only in-frame clones, not every one. The data contain 300,000 to 350,000 clones, about 90% of them singletons. Material: peripheral blood. These receptors all come from a woman in her seventies with COVID-19, enrolled during active disease.

The rearrangement links TRBV19 to TRBJ2-7, with 8 bases aligning to TRBD1. Losses at the gene ends were 6 bases for V and 7 bases for J; bases not matched to a gene: 11. Germline values: CDR1 LNHDA, CDR2 SQIVND (reference sequence). There are 14 residues in the CDR3. The CDR3 here is CASSTRQGSGEQYF. The CDR3, as DNA: TGTGCCAGTAGCACCCGACAGGGGTCGGGGGAGCAGTACTTC.

V is TRBV9 and J is TRBJ1-2; 7 nucleotides line up with TRBD1. With 0 bases clipped from V and 5 bases from J, the junction kept 13 bases outside the gene matches. The CDR3 has 17 amino acids. The germline V gene has CDR1 SGDLS and CDR2 YYNGEE. As DNA, the CDR3 is TGTGCCAGCAGCGTAGACGTCTCGAGACAGGGTCATTATGGCTACACCTTC. Translation gives CASSVDVSRQGHYGYTF.

This sequence joins TRBV5-1 and TRBJ1-1; a possible D gene is TRBD1 (6 bases). The CDR3 consists of 15 residues. Germline assignment: CDR1 SGHRS and CDR2 YFSETQ. V lost 4 bases and J lost 1, with 14 bases in between. The CDR3 sequence: CASSLTGLGNTEAFF. In nucleotides, the CDR3 is TGCGCCAGCAGCCTCACAGGGCTAGGGAACACTGAAGCTTTCTTT.

J is TRBJ1-6 and V is TRBV11-2; D call uncertain. V shed 4 bases and J shed 3 bases, with 4 bases lying between them. CDR3 length: 13 amino acids. Germline assignment: CDR1 SGHAT and CDR2 FQNNGV. The CDR3 bases are TGTGCCAGCAGCTCCCTCTATAATTCACCCCTCCACTTT. Translated, it gives CASSSLYNSPLHF.

In this sample, this clone turned up once. V and J are TRBV13 and TRBJ2-2; D uncertain. The CDR3 covers 13 residues. Per germline, CDR1 PRHDT and CDR2 FYEKMQ (reference sequence). Trimming removed 5 bases from V and 7 bases from J, with 11 bases in between. CDR3 amino acids: CASSLTYDGELFF. The CDR3 coding sequence is TGTGCCAGCAGCCTAACGTATGACGGGGAGCTGTTTTTT. Supplemented by reference TRBV13 and TRBJ2-2, the full variable domain reads AAGVIQSPRHLIKEKRETATLKCYPIPRHDTVYWYQQGPGQDPQFLISFYEKMQSDKGSIPDRFSAQQFSDYHSELNMSSLELGDSALYFCASSLTYDGELFFGEGSRLTVL.

V usage is TRBV5-1 and J usage is TRBJ2-5, with 9 bases lining up with TRBD2. The J segment lost 1 base and the V segment lost 1 base, leaving 5 bases of the junction unmatched. The CDR3 is 16 residues long. Per the germline V gene, CDR1 is SGHRS and CDR2 is YFSETQ. CDR3 loop: CASSLSPSGAQETQYF. CDR3 bases: TGCGCCAGCAGCTTGAGCCCTAGCGGGGCCCAAGAGACCCAGTACTTC. The variable domain in full, completed from reference TRBV5-1 and TRBJ2-5, reads KAGVTQTPRYLIKTRGQQVTLSCSPISGHRSVSWYQQTPGQGLQFLFEYFSETQRNKGNFPGRFSGRQFSNSRSEMNVSTLELGDSALYLCASSLSPSGAQETQYFGPGTRLLVL.

CDR3: CASSYSIDRGRGYTF. In nucleotides, the CDR3 is TGTGCCAGCAGTTACTCGATCGATCGAGGGAGAGGCTACACCTTC. The genes are TRBV6-5 and TRBJ1-2; the D is unclear. The germline V gene encodes CDR1 MNHEY and CDR2 SVGAGI. The CDR3 is made up of 15 amino acids. V lost 0 bases, J lost 8 bases, and 16 bases lay in between.

This chain links TRBV9 with TRBJ2-3, with 11 bases aligning to TRBD1. Germline V gene data show CDR1 as SGDLS and CDR2 as YYNGEE. The CDR3 covers 14 residues. V lost 4 bases and J lost 6; bases outside the gene matches: 4. This chain's CDR3 is CASSPGQGVDTQYF. The CDR3 DNA follows: TGTGCCAGCAGCCCGGGACAGGGGGTGGATACGCAGTATTTT.

The chain recombines TRBV12-5 with TRBJ2-2; TRBD1 agrees at 8 bases. The CDR3 loop spans 14 amino acids. The junction had 9 bases not matched to a gene; V was cut back by 5 bases and J by 10 bases. CDR1 LGHNT and CDR2 FRNRAP come from the germline V gene. The CDR3 DNA reads as TGTGCTAGTGGTCCCCGGACAGGGTCCGAGGAGCTGTTTTTT. It translates to CASGPRTGSEELFF.

This clone was seen a handful of times. The chain links TRBV6-5 to TRBJ1-2; 11 nucleotides match TRBD1. V was pared by 2 bases and J by 4 bases, with 3 bases of the junction left unmatched. CDR3 length: 15 amino acids. Germline values: CDR1 MNHEY, CDR2 SVGAGI. CDR3 in DNA: TGTGCCAGCAGTTACCGCGGGACAGGGGGCTATGGCTACACCTTC. Translating gives CASSYRGTGGYGYTF.

The chain recombines TRBV28 with TRBJ1-3, with D tentatively TRBD1 (6 bases). Germline V gives CDR1 MDHEN, CDR2 SYDVKM. Trimming left V 5 bases short and J 0 bases short, with 14 bases between. The CDR3 has 16 residues. The CDR3 reads CASSLEDSLSGNTIYF. The CDR3 DNA follows: TGTGCCAGCAGTCTTGAGGACAGCCTCTCTGGAAACACCATATATTTT. Full variable domain (outside the CDR3, taken from reference TRBV28 and TRBJ1-3): DVKVTQSSRYLVKRTGEKVFLECVQDMDHENMFWYRQDPGLGLRLIYFSYDVKMKEKGDIPEGYSVSREKKERFSLILESASTNQTSMYLCASSLEDSLSGNTIYFGEGSWLTVV.

The chain carries TRBV6-2 or TRBV6-3 and TRBJ2-7; perhaps TRBD2 as D (6 bases). With 6 bases removed from V and 5 bases from J, the gap between germline ends came to 20 bases. This CDR3 contains 15 residues. Germline V lookup: CDR1 MNHEY, CDR2 SVGEGT. This chain's CDR3 is CASSTSGLINHEQYF. As DNA, the CDR3 is TGTGCCAGCAGCACCTCGGGACTTATTAACCACGAGCAGTACTTC.

In its sample, this clone was seen a few times. The gene calls are TRBV30 and TRBJ1-2; TRBD1 is a possible D gene (5 bases). This CDR3 is 12 amino acids long. Germline assignment: CDR1 GTSNPN and CDR2 SVGIG (reference sequence). V lost 2 bases and J 8 bases, leaving 12 bases between the germline ends. The CDR3 DNA sequence: TGTGCCTGGAGTCCCCAGGGTTGGGGCTACACCTTC. Translated: CAWSPQGWGYTF.

The genes are TRBV7-2 and TRBJ1-2; 7 positions agree with TRBD1. V shed 5 bases, J shed 7 bases, and the junction held 7 bases outside the gene matches. The CDR3 has 13 amino acids. CDR1 is SGHTA and CDR2 is FQGNSA in the germline V gene. CDR3 DNA: TGTGCCAGCAGCCGGGACAGAAGATCTGGCTACACCTTC. It yields the protein CASSRDRRSGYTF.

The chain is built from TRBV27 and TRBJ1-1, with D possibly being TRBD1 (5 bases). This CDR3 is built from 14 residues. The germline V and J ends were trimmed by 2 bases and 6 bases, with 13 bases remaining between them. The V gene's germline CDR1 is MNHEY and CDR2 SMNVEV (reference sequence). CDR3 DNA: TGTGCCAGCAGTTTAAGGGCGGGACTGGCTGAAGCTTTCTTT. Its protein is CASSLRAGLAEAFF.

The genes are TRBV3-1 (or the pseudogene TRBV3-2) and TRBJ1-3; TRBD1 matches 8 bases. This CDR3 comprises 20 residues. V was pared by 3 bases and J by 1 base, with 17 bases of the junction left unmatched. Germline V gene data show CDR1 as LGHDT and CDR2 as YNNKEL (reference sequence). The CDR3 DNA reads TGTGCCAGCAGCCAGGCTAACAGGGGGAGAACCTCGGAGTCTGGAAACACCATATATTTT. Protein product: CASSQANRGRTSESGNTIYF.

This sequence joins TRBV7-6 and TRBJ2-7, with a weak D call TRBD1 (6 bases). This CDR3 has 15 residues. From germline, CDR1 is SGHVS and CDR2 FNYEAQ. The V end was cut by 1 base, the J end by 0 bases, with 10 bases between. The CDR3 bases are TGTGCCAGCAGCTTAGACGGACAGAGCTCCTACGAGCAGTACTTC. Protein product: CASSLDGQSSYEQYF.

This clone showed up just once. The rearrangement uses TRBV1 and TRBJ2-7; TRBD2 is the table's D call, not checked against the DNA. TRBV1 is shown as a pseudogene. This CDR3 has 17 residues. CDR3 sequence reads: CTSSQPEPGRGGYEQYF. The CDR3 region has the DNA TGCACCAGCAGCCAACCCGAACCGGGGAGGGGCGGCTACGAGCAGTACTTC.

The chain recombines TRBV5-4 with TRBJ2-4; TRBD1 might be the D (8 bases). This CDR3 region has 14 residues. With 3 bases removed from V and 14 bases from J, the gap between germline ends came to 21 bases. Germline assignment: CDR1 SGHNT and CDR2 YYREEE (reference sequence). This CDR3 is CASSSVQQGGVEYF. In DNA form, the CDR3 reads TGTGCCAGCAGCTCCGTCCAACAGGGGGGGGTCGAGTACTTC.

V is TRBV2 and J is TRBJ2-3, with 8 bases fitting TRBD2. The CDR3 length is 18 residues. The V gene end was trimmed by 7 bases and the J gene end by 1 base; junction bases not matched to a gene: 16. Germline assignment: CDR1 SNHLY and CDR2 FYNNEI. Here the CDR3 reads CASKGGFFTSGGTDTQYF. CDR3 in DNA: TGTGCCAGCAAGGGTGGGTTTTTTACTAGCGGAGGCACAGATACGCAGTATTTT.

V and J are TRBV7-2 and TRBJ2-7, with 9 bases fitting TRBD2. From germline, CDR1 is SGHTA and CDR2 FQGNSA. CDR3 length: 16 amino acids. Trimming cost V 2 bases and J 0 bases; bases outside gene matches: 5. Written as DNA, the CDR3 is TGTGCCAGCAGCTTAAGCGGGGGGCGTAGCTCCTACGAGCAGTACTTC. It translates to CASSLSGGRSSYEQYF.

The genes are TRBV5-1 and TRBJ2-5, with TRBD2 identical over 8 bases. V was clipped by 0 bases and J by 4 bases; unmatched bases: 8. Germline CDR1 is SGHRS and CDR2 is YFSETQ. The CDR3 consists of 16 residues. The CDR3 DNA sequence: TGCGCCAGCAGCTTGGCGGGGGGGCGACGCGGAGAGACCCAGTACTTC. This gives the protein CASSLAGGRRGETQYF.

This chain uses TRBV27 with TRBJ2-2, with D tentatively TRBD1 (7 bases). The CDR3 spans 13 residues. CDR1 is MNHEY, CDR2 SMNVEV, per germline (reference sequence). V lost 9 bases and J lost 5, with 13 bases in between. CDR3 in amino acids: CASRRGQTGELFF. The CDR3 DNA reads as TGTGCCAGTAGGAGGGGGCAGACCGGGGAGCTGTTTTTT.